This T cell receptor (beta chain) was sequenced in a study of blood T cell repertoires in COVID-19. Study summary: Some COVID-19 samples were acute and others convalescent; all came from the United States, Italy and Spain. Sources were T cells, B-cell-depleted T cells, or PBMCs; the material itself was cDNA or gDNA.

The V gene lost 7 bases and the J gene lost 0 bases, with 10 bases spanning the gap. CDR3 length: 14 amino acids. Germline V gene lookup returns CDR1 MNHEY and CDR2 SVGAGI. As originally analysed: Quantification of nucleated cells was approximated via reference gene primer amplification. Clones were read by immunoSEQ multiplex PCR, and TCRdb kept only the in-frame ones, dropping some. Clonal size and the V and J genes are those of that table, whereas D and trimming came from the DNA. The data show around 68,000 clones, about 81% seen once. The source is a human donor in a cohort sampled during active COVID-19. The V gene is TRBV6-5, the J gene TRBJ2-1, with unresolved D. Sequenced material: peripheral blood. CDR3 protein: CASTPSSSYNEQFF. CDR3 nucleotide sequence: TGTGCCAGCACGCCCTCGAGCTCCTACAATGAGCAGTTCTTC.